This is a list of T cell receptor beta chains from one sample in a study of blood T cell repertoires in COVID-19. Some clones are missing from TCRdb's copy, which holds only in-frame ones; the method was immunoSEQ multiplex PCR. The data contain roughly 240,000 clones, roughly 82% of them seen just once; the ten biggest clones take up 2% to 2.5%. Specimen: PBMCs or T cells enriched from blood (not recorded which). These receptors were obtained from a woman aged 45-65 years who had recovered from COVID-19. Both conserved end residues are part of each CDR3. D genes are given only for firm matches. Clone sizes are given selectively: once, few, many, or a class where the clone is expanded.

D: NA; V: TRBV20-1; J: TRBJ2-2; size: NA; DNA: TGCAGTGCTAGTAAGAGGGCCGGGGAGCTGTTTTTT; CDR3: CSASKRAGELFF
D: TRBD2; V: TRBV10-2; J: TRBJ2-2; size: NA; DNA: TGCGCCAGCGGGAACTTCGGGGGGGCCGGGGAGCTGTTTTTT; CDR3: CASGNFGGAGELFF
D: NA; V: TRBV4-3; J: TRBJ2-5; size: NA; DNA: TGCGCCAGCAGCCATGACGGGGGGCTTGGAGTACAAGAGACCCAGTACTTC; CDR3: CASSHDGGLGVQETQYF
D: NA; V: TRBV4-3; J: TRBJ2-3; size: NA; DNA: TGCGCCAGCAGCCGGGCTAGCGTTCGCACAGATACGCAGTATTTT; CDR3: CASSRASVRTDTQYF
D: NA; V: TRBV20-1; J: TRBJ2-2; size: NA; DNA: TGCAGTGTGGGAGTGACCGGGGAGCTGTTTTTT; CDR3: CSVGVTGELFF
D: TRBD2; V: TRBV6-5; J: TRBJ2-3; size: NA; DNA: TGTGCCAGCAGAACTAGCGGGGCAGGAAGAGATACGCAGTATTTT; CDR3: CASRTSGAGRDTQYF
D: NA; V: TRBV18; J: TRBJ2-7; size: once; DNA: TGTGCCAGCTCACGCGAAACAGGCTACGAGCAGTACTTC; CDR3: CASSRETGYEQYF
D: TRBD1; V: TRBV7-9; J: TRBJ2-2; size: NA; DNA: TGTGCCAGCAGCTGGGGGACAGGATACACCGGGGAGCTGTTTTTT; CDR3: CASSWGTGYTGELFF
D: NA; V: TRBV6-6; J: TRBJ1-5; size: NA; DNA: TGTGCCAGCAGGCCTGGGACACTTCTTAGCAATCAGCCCCAGCATTTT; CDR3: CASRPGTLLSNQPQHF
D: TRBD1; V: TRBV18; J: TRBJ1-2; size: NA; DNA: TGTGCCAGCTCACCCCGGACAGGGATGAAGGATGGCTACACCTTC; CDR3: CASSPRTGMKDGYTF
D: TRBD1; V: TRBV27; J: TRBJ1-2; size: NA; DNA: TGTGCCAGCAGGACCGGGACAGGGTTCTATGGCTACACCTTC; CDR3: CASRTGTGFYGYTF
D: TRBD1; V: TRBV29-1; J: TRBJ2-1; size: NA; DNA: TGCAGCGCGGGCGGAGGGACAGGGTCCTACAATGAGCAGTTCTTC; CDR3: CSAGGGTGSYNEQFF
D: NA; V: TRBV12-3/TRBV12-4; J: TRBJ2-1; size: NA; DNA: TGTGCCAGCAGTCCAACAACGCAAAATGAGCAGTTCTTC; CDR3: CASSPTTQNEQFF
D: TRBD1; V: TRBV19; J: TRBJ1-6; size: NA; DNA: TGTGCCAGTAGTAGTGAGGACAGGCTTTATTCACCCCTCCACTTT; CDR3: CASSSEDRLYSPLHF
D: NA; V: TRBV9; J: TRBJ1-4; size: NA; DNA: TGTGCCAGCAGCGTAGCTGCAGGGGTACGAGAAAAACTGTTTTTT; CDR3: CASSVAAGVREKLFF
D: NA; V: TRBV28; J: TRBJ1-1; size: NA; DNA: TGTGCCAGCAAACCCCCCAGGCTGAACACTGAAGCTTTCTTT; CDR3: CASKPPRLNTEAFF
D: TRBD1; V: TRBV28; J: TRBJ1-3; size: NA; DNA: TGTGCCAGCAGTCCCATCGACAGGGATGGAAACACCATATATTTT; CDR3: CASSPIDRDGNTIYF
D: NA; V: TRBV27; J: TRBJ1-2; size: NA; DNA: TGTGCCAGCAGTCCCAAAGTCACAGGGTCCCGTATCTATGGCTACACCTTC; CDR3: CASSPKVTGSRIYGYTF
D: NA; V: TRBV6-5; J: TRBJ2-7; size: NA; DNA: TGTGCCAGCAGCCCCGGAGGGGGGAGGGCCCACGAGCAGTACTTC; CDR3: CASSPGGGRAHEQYF
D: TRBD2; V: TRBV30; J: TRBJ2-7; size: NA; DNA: TGTGCCTGGAGTGAGGGACTAGCGGGAGCCTACGAGCAGTACTTC; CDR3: CAWSEGLAGAYEQYF
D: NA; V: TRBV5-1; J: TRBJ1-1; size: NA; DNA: TGCGCCAGCAGACCTTGGGGAGTGGATGAAGCTTTCTTT; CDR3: CASRPWGVDEAFF
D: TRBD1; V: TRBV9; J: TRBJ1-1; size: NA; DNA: TGTGCCAGCAGCTTCCAGGGGGTGAACACTGAAGCTTTCTTT; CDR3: CASSFQGVNTEAFF